The 24 T cell receptor beta chains in this list originate from one sample, sequenced in a study of OX40 agonist ivuxolimab in advanced cancers. The method was the immunoSEQ multiplex PCR assay. Imported from immuneACCESS, the table was reduced by TCRdb to in-frame sequences with V and J called. These copies leave out some clones; in studies compared against another copy, an unresolved V gene accounts for under half, and the cause of the remainder is not known. This sample has 70,000 or so clones in its table, and roughly 90% of those were observed once. Roughly 0.5% of the sample comes from the top ten. The specimen comprised CD4+ or CD8+ T cells sorted from blood, sampled in a trial of the OX40 agonist ivuxolimab. These receptors were taken from an adult with an advanced solid tumor such as melanoma, head and neck, liver or kidney cancer.

The chain is built from TRBV10-3 and TRBJ1-2; 11 bases map to TRBD1. CDR3 length: 14 amino acids. The trim removed 6 bases at V and 4 bases at J, leaving 4 bases unmatched. The germline V gene has CDR1 ENHRY and CDR2 SYGVKD. The CDR3 loop is CAISRGQGVYGYTF. DNA for the CDR3: TGTGCCATCAGCAGGGGACAGGGGGTCTATGGCTACACCTTC.

The chain is built from TRBV15 and TRBJ2-7; 13 bases fit TRBD2. This CDR3 comprises 17 residues. V lost 0 bases to trimming and J lost 3 bases; unmatched junction nucleotides: 5. CDR1 and CDR2 (germline): LNHNV, YYDKDF (reference sequence). The CDR3 DNA is TGTGCCACCAGCAGAGAACCGGGACTAGCGGGATACTACGAGCAGTACTTC. It is translated as CATSREPGLAGYYEQYF.

The chain has TRBV20-1 and TRBJ2-7, with a tentative D call TRBD2 (5 bases). The V end was cut by 5 bases, the J end by 4 bases, with 6 bases between. CDR3 length equals 10 residues. Germline V gene lookup returns CDR1 DFQATT and CDR2 SNEGSKA (reference sequence). The CDR3 protein is CSARLYEQYF. DNA of the CDR3: TGCAGTGCTCGACTATACGAGCAGTACTTC.

The V call is TRBV28, the J call TRBJ1-2; unclear D gene. This CDR3 comprises 13 residues. Per germline, CDR1 MDHEN and CDR2 SYDVKM. Trimming pared 7 bases from V and 4 bases from J, leaving 13 bases between. CDR3 sequence reads: CASNPPDAYGYTF. The CDR3 region has the DNA TGTGCCAGCAACCCCCCGGACGCCTATGGCTACACCTTC.

The rearrangement uses TRBV7-3 and TRBJ2-7; 8 bases are a match to TRBD2. The CDR3 length is 18 residues. The ends lost 2 bases at V and 6 bases at J; junction bases unmatched: 18. Germline V lookup: CDR1 SGHTA, CDR2 FQGTGA. The CDR3 DNA follows: TGTGCCAGCAGCTTATCATCTAGCGGGTTCACACGGGTGGGCGAGCAGTACTTC. Translation gives CASSLSSSGFTRVGEQYF.

The rearrangement links TRBV7-3 to TRBJ1-2; TRBD1 matches 9 bases. V shed 0 bases, J shed 7 bases, and the junction held 3 bases outside the gene matches. The CDR3 runs to 14 residues. Germline-derived CDR1 and CDR2 are SGHTA and FQGTGA. The CDR3 sequence is CASSLTRDRAGYTF. CDR3 nucleotide sequence: TGTGCCAGCAGCTTAACCCGGGACAGGGCTGGCTACACCTTC.

The count of this clone is one. The chain is built from TRBV7-3 and TRBJ2-1, with 8 bases fitting TRBD1. The CDR3 loop spans 14 amino acids. The trim removed 3 bases at V and 5 bases at J, leaving 3 bases unmatched. Germline CDR1 reads SGHTA; CDR2 reads FQGTGA. The CDR3 sequence is CASSFHRGNNEQFF. CDR3 nucleotides: TGTGCCAGCAGCTTCCACAGGGGGAACAATGAGCAGTTCTTC.

The gene calls are TRBV21-1 and TRBJ2-6. TRBV21-1 corresponds to a pseudogene. The CDR3 covers 19 residues. The CDR3 bases are TGTGCCAGCAGCAAAGCAAAAGAACCCATCCCCTCTGGGGCCAACGTCCTGACTTTC. Encoded protein: CASSKAKEPIPSGANVLTF.

The genes are TRBV7-2 and TRBJ2-1; 10 nucleotides line up with TRBD2. Trimming at V came to 4 bases and at J to 7 bases, leaving 10 bases not matched to a gene. Germline assignment: CDR1 SGHTA and CDR2 FQGNSA. This CDR3 spans 16 amino acids. CDR3 sequence (DNA): TGTGCCAGCAGCTCGCTACTAGCGGGAATACAGAATGAGCAGTTCTTC. It yields the protein CASSSLLAGIQNEQFF.

The chain links TRBV7-2 to TRBJ2-7, with a possible D match to TRBD2 (5 bases). V was shortened by 5 bases and J by 8 bases, with 13 bases between the two germline ends. CDR1 SGHTA and CDR2 FQGNSA come from the germline V gene. The CDR3 length is 12 residues. CDR3 protein: CASSPSGSQQYF. In DNA form, the CDR3 reads TGTGCCAGCAGCCCATCGGGGTCTCAGCAGTACTTC.

This sequence joins TRBV11-2 and TRBJ2-3, with 7 nucleotides matching TRBD2. The CDR3 sequence is 16 residues long. The trim removed 1 base at V and 5 bases at J, leaving 9 bases unmatched. Germline V gene data show CDR1 as SGHAT and CDR2 as FQNNGV. The CDR3 DNA follows: TGTGCCAGCAGCTTAGGGACTAGACTAGCCAGAGATACGCAGTATTTT. As protein: CASSLGTRLARDTQYF.

In its sample, this clone was seen a few times. CDR3 residues: CASSLLDGVGTEAFF. CDR3 nucleotides: TGTGCCAGCAGTTTATTGGACGGAGTCGGCACTGAAGCTTTCTTT. V and J are TRBV28 and TRBJ1-1; D gene unclear. The V end lost 1 base, the J end lost 4 bases, and 13 bases lay between the germline ends. Germline V CDR1 and CDR2: MDHEN, SYDVKM. The CDR3 has 15 amino acids.

This clone has only one observation. The CDR3 spells CASSSIRGRVFYEQYF. The CDR3 DNA follows: TGTGCCAGCAGTTCCATCCGCGGGAGGGTCTTCTACGAGCAGTACTTC. This chain joins TRBV28 and TRBJ2-7; 9 bases are a match to TRBD2. CDR1 MDHEN and CDR2 SYDVKM come from the germline V gene. With 4 bases clipped from V and 3 bases from J, the junction kept 10 bases outside the gene matches. The CDR3 runs 16 residues.

In this sample, this clone turned up once. The chain uses TRBV30 and TRBJ1-2; maybe TRBD1 (6 bases). The germline gives CDR1 GTSNPN, CDR2 SVGIG (reference sequence). Trimming took 8 bases from V and 8 from J, leaving 18 bases between them. The CDR3 consists of 12 residues. CDR3 bases: TGTGCCCGACGGGGGGGGCGAGGAGGCTACACCTTC. This translates into CARRGGRGGYTF.

V gene TRBV7-3 combines with J gene TRBJ2-1; D is possibly TRBD1 or TRBD2 (5 bases each). Germline V gene data show CDR1 as SGHTA and CDR2 as FQGTGA. This CDR3 has 15 residues. V lost 5 bases and J 5 bases, leaving 16 bases between the germline ends. The CDR3 sequence is CASSAGPGTDNEQFF. The CDR3 DNA is TGTGCCAGCAGCGCCGGACCGGGGACGGACAATGAGCAGTTCTTC.

V gene TRBV18 combines with J gene TRBJ2-1, with 9 bases aligning to TRBD2. The CDR3 sequence is 16 residues long. CDR1 is KGHSH and CDR2 is LQKENI in the germline V gene. The V segment lost 3 bases and the J segment 7 bases; nucleotides outside the gene matches: 10. Here the CDR3 DNA reads TGTGCCAGCTCACCGGAGATAGCGGGAGTGGAGAATGAGCAGTTCTTC. Its protein product is CASSPEIAGVENEQFF.

CDR3 in amino acids: CAWTTHRGGGASKDTQYF. Here the CDR3 DNA reads TGTGCCTGGACCACCCACAGGGGAGGGGGCGCGAGTAAGGATACGCAGTATTTT. The rearrangement uses TRBV30 and TRBJ2-3; D possibly uses TRBD1 or TRBD2 (7 bases each). Germline V lookup: CDR1 GTSNPN, CDR2 SVGIG (reference sequence). The V gene lost 4 bases and the J gene lost 6 bases, with 29 bases spanning the gap. The length of the CDR3 is 18 residues.

V usage is TRBV5-5 and J usage is TRBJ2-7, with D perhaps matching TRBD2 (5 bases). Trimming pared 1 base from V and 5 bases from J, leaving 13 bases between. The CDR3 runs to 14 residues. Looked up from germline, CDR1 is SGHKS and CDR2 is YYEKEE (reference sequence). CDR3 protein: CASSLREGMDEQYF. DNA for the CDR3: TGTGCCAGCAGCTTGCGGGAAGGAATGGACGAGCAGTACTTC.

This clone has only one observation. This rearrangement joins TRBV11-2 to TRBJ2-7; TRBD2 matches at 7 bases. The V segment lost 7 bases and the J segment 0 bases; nucleotides outside the gene matches: 9. CDR1 and CDR2 (germline): SGHAT, FQNNGV. The CDR3 is made up of 15 amino acids. The CDR3: CASNPLAVSSYEQYF. The CDR3 nucleotides read TGTGCCAGCAACCCCCTAGCGGTAAGCTCCTACGAGCAGTACTTC.

This chain connects TRBV28 to TRBJ1-2; TRBD1 might be the D (5 bases). Per the germline V gene, CDR1 is MDHEN and CDR2 is SYDVKM. The CDR3 is made up of 14 amino acids. V was cut by 6 bases and J by 8 bases, with 19 bases left in between. CDR3 residues: CASRGGIRPWGYTF. The CDR3 DNA sequence: TGTGCCAGCAGGGGGGGGATTAGGCCCTGGGGCTACACCTTC.

The chain combines TRBV7-2 with TRBJ1-2, with 10 bases matching TRBD1. The CDR3 length is 16 residues. With 5 bases clipped from V and 7 bases from J, the junction kept 13 bases outside the gene matches. CDR1 is SGHTA, CDR2 FQGNSA, per germline. The CDR3 sequence: CASSGDRGNLVSGYTF. The DNA for the CDR3 is TGTGCCAGCAGCGGGGACAGGGGAAATCTCGTTAGTGGCTACACCTTC. The entire variable domain, with the rest obtained from reference TRBV7-2 and TRBJ1-2, is as follows: GAGVSQSPSNKVTEKGKDVELRCDPISGHTALYWYRQSLGQGLEFLIYFQGNSAPDKSGLPSDRFSAERTGGSVSTLTIQRTQQEDSAVYLCASSGDRGNLVSGYTFGSGTRLTVV.

V and J are TRBV29-1 and TRBJ1-1; D unresolved. The CDR3 sequence is 13 residues long. Germline V gene sequence: CDR1 SQVTM, CDR2 ANQGSEA. V was trimmed by 6 bases and J by 5 bases, leaving 16 bases between them. The CDR3: CSVMKTSGTEAFF. The CDR3 nucleotides read TGCAGCGTCATGAAAACTTCGGGAACTGAAGCTTTCTTT.

The chain employs TRBV18 and TRBJ2-7, with D hard to call. V was trimmed by 4 bases and J by 2 bases, leaving 12 bases between them. CDR1 is KGHSH, CDR2 LQKENI, per germline. The CDR3 length is 14 residues. CDR3 amino acids: CASSQSQSAYEQYF. As DNA, the CDR3 is TGTGCCAGCTCACAGTCGCAGTCAGCCTACGAGCAGTACTTC.

This clone was recorded only once. CDR3 region: CASSLDGRLDTQYF. Written as DNA, the CDR3 is TGTGCCAGCAGCTTGGACGGGAGGTTAGATACGCAGTATTTT. The chain couples TRBV7-2 to TRBJ2-3; TRBD2 matches 7 bases. The V gene end was trimmed by 3 bases and the J gene end by 5 bases; junction bases not matched to a gene: 5. Germline V gene lookup returns CDR1 SGHTA and CDR2 FQGNSA. This CDR3 spans 14 amino acids.